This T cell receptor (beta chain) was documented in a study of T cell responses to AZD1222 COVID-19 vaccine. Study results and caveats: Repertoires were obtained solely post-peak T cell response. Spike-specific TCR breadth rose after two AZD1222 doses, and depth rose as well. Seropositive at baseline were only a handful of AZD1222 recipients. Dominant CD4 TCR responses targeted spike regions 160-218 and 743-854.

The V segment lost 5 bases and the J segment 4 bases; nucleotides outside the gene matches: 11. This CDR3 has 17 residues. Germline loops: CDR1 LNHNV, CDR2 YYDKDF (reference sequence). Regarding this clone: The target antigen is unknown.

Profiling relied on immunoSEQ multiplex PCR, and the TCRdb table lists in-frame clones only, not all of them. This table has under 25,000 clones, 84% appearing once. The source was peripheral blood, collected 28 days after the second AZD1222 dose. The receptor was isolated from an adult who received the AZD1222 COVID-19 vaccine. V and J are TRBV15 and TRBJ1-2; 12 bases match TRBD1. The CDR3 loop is CATSSPGQGARGYGYTF. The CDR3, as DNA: TGTGCCACCAGCTCTCCGGGACAGGGGGCGCGAGGCTATGGCTACACCTTC. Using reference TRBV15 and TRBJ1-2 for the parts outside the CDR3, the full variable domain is DAMVIQNPRYQVTQFGKPVTLSCSQTLNHNVMYWYQQKSSQAPKLLFHYYDKDFNNEADTPDNFQSRRPNTSFCFLDIRSPGLGDTAMYLCATSSPGQGARGYGYTFGSGTRLTVV.